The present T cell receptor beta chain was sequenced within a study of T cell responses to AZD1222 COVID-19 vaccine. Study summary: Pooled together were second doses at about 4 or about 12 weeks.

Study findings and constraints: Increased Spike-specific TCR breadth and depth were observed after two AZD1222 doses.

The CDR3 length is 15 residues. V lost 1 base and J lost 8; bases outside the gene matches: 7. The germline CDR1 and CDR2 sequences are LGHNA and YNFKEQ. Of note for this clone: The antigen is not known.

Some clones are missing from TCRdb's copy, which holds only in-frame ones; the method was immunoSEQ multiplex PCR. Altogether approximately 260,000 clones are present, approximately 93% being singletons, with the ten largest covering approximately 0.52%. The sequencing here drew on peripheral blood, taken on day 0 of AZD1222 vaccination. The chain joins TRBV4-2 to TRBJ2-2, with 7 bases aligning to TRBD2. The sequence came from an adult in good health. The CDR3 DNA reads TGTGCCAGCAGCCAAGTCGGGGGGTTGGCTGGGGAGCTGTTTTTT. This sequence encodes CASSQVGGLAGELFF.